This entry lists 11 T cell receptor beta chains sequenced from one sample in a study of blood T cell repertoires in COVID-19 (dated by TCRdb to the early 2020s). The protocol used for the library was the immunoSEQ multiplex PCR assay. The clones in this table, taken by TCRdb from immuneACCESS, are in-frame only. Not every clone is retained; where verified, under half of the shortfall comes from an unresolved V gene, and the cause of the rest is unknown. This sample has around 620,000 clones in its table, and 70% to 90% of those were observed once. Roughly 0.25% of the sample lies in the top ten. The sequenced material came from peripheral blood. Receptors originate from a woman aged 18-29 years with acute or convalescent COVID-19.

In its sample, this clone was seen once. V is TRBV19 and J is TRBJ2-7; a possible D gene is TRBD1 (6 bases). The CDR3 is made up of 14 amino acids. Per germline, CDR1 LNHDA and CDR2 SQIVND (reference sequence). V was trimmed by 6 bases and J by 5 bases, leaving 17 bases between them. The CDR3 here is CASSGFSDRDEQYF. The CDR3 DNA sequence: TGTGCCAGTAGCGGGTTCTCGGACAGAGACGAGCAGTACTTC.

The rearrangement joins TRBV14 to TRBJ2-2, with 7 nucleotides matching TRBD1. J gave up 4 bases and V 1 base, and 0 bases lay outside the gene matches. Germline V gene sequence: CDR1 SGHDN, CDR2 FVKESK. This CDR3 spans 14 amino acids. Here the CDR3 DNA reads TGTGCCAGCAGCCAAGCAGGGGGCACCGGGGAGCTGTTTTTT. Amino acids: CASSQAGGTGELFF.

The CDR3 DNA reads TGTGCCAGCAGCCCGAACGACAGGAACCAAGAGACCCAGTACTTC. Amino acid sequence: CASSPNDRNQETQYF. The chain has TRBV7-9 and TRBJ2-5; a weak D match, TRBD1 (6 bases). There are 15 residues in the CDR3. V lost 5 bases and J lost 0, with 13 bases in between. CDR1 and CDR2 from the germline V gene are SEHNR and FQNEAQ (reference sequence). Drawing the rest from reference TRBV7-9 and TRBJ2-5, the complete variable domain is DTGVSQNPRHKITKRGQNVTFRCDPISEHNRLYWYRQTLGQGPEFLTYFQNEAQLEKSRLLSDRFSAERPKGSFSTLEIQRTEQGDSAMYLCASSPNDRNQETQYFGPGTRLLVL.

This chain joins TRBV14 and TRBJ1-1; TRBD1 matches at 8 bases. Germline V lookup: CDR1 SGHDN, CDR2 FVKESK. Germline trimming cut 4 bases from V and 7 bases from J; bases unmatched to any gene: 11. The CDR3 is 15 residues long. The CDR3 protein is CASSPQDRGHGEAFF. DNA for the CDR3: TGTGCCAGCAGCCCGCAAGACAGGGGTCACGGTGAAGCTTTCTTT.

The chain is built from TRBV29-1 and TRBJ2-2; D is possibly TRBD1 (6 bases). Looked up from germline, CDR1 is SQVTM and CDR2 is ANQGSEA. The V and J ends lost 7 bases and 4 bases respectively, with 16 bases between them. The CDR3 loop spans 14 amino acids. The CDR3 protein is CSAEHRVGTGELFF. The CDR3 bases are TGCAGCGCGGAGCACAGGGTAGGCACCGGGGAGCTGTTTTTT.

This chain joins TRBV4-1 and TRBJ2-1, with 8 nucleotides matching TRBD1. The CDR3 runs 13 residues. CDR1 is MGHRA, CDR2 YSYEKL, per germline. Trimming took 3 bases from V and 9 from J; bases not matched to a gene: 4. The CDR3 protein is CASSHRGQIEQFF. CDR3 DNA: TGCGCCAGCAGCCACAGGGGGCAGATTGAGCAGTTCTTC.

The rearrangement uses TRBV5-8 and TRBJ1-2; 10 positions match TRBD1. Germline-derived CDR1 and CDR2 are SGHTS and YDEGEE. V trimming: 3 bases; J trimming: 9 bases; junction bases outside the gene matches: 5. This CDR3 has 13 amino acids. The CDR3 coding sequence is TGTGCCAGCAGCTCGACAGGGGGCAGGAGCTACACCTTC. It is translated as CASSSTGGRSYTF.

This clone was detected once. The V gene is TRBV29-1, the J gene TRBJ2-7, with D possibly TRBD1 on 6 matching bases. Trimming left V 4 bases short and J 2 bases short, with 12 bases between. This CDR3 is built from 13 residues. Germline loops: CDR1 SQVTM, CDR2 ANQGSEA. The CDR3 bases are TGCAGCGTTGGCGCAGGGGTTGCCTACGAGCAGTACTTC. Encoded protein: CSVGAGVAYEQYF.

The J gene is TRBJ1-2, the V gene TRBV7-8, with a possible D match to TRBD1 (6 bases). CDR1 and CDR2 (germline): SGHVS, FQNEAQ. The V and J ends lost 5 bases and 8 bases respectively, with 15 bases between them. The CDR3 has 13 residues. CDR3 protein: CASSRRTERGYTF. DNA of the CDR3: TGTGCCAGCAGCCGAAGGACAGAAAGGGGCTACACCTTC. Together with reference TRBV7-8 and TRBJ1-2, the CDR3 gives the full variable domain: GAGVSQSPRYKVAKRGQDVALRCDPISGHVSLFWYQQALGQGPEFLTYFQNEAQLDKSGLPSDRFFAERPEGSVSTLKIQRTQQEDSAVYLCASSRRTERGYTFGSGTRLTVV.

V and J are TRBV2 and TRBJ2-7; perhaps TRBD1 as D (5 bases). The germline CDR1 and CDR2 sequences are SNHLY and FYNNEI. There are 15 residues in the CDR3. V dropped 3 bases and J dropped 0 bases, with 12 bases sitting between them. The CDR3 DNA reads TGTGCCAGCAGTGATGGGGCGGTAAGCTCCTACGAGCAGTACTTC. Translation gives CASSDGAVSSYEQYF.

There are a few counts of this clone. The rearrangement links TRBV27 to TRBJ2-7; the match to TRBD1 covers 7 bases. CDR1 is MNHEY, CDR2 SMNVEV, per germline (reference sequence). This CDR3 contains 14 residues. After removal of 3 bases from V and 3 bases from J, the junction contained 5 bases not matched to a gene. The CDR3 DNA sequence: TGTGCCAGCAGTTTCCGACAGGGTATCTACGAGCAGTACTTC. This sequence encodes CASSFRQGIYEQYF.